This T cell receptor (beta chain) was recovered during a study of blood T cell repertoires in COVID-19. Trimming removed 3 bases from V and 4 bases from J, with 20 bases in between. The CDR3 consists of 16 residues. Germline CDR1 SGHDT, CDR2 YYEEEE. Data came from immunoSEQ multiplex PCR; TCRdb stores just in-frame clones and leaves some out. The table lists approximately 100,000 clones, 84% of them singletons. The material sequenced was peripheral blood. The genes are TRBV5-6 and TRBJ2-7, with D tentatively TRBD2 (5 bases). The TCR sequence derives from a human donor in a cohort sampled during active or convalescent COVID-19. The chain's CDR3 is CASSSQNRAPGYEQYF. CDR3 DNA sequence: TGTGCCAGCAGCTCACAGAATAGAGCCCCGGGATACGAGCAGTACTTC.